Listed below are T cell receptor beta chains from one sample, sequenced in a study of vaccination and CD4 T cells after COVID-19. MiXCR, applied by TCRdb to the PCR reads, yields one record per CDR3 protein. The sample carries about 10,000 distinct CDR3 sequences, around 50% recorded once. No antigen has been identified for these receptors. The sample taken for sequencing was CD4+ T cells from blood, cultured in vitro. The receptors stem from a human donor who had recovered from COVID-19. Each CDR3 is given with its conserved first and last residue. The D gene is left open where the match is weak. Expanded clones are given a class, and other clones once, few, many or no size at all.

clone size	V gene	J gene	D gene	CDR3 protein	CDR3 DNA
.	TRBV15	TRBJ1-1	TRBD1	CATSRDRDSPLEAFF	TGTGCCACCAGCAGAGATCGGGACAGCCCTCTTGAAGCTTTCTTT
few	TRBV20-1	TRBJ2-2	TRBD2	CSARRTSWRGGELFF	TGCAGTGCTAGACGGACTAGCTGGCGTGGGGGGGAGCTGTTTTTT
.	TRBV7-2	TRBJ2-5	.	CASSLTSVNQETQYF	TGTGCCAGCAGCTTAACGTCAGTAAACCAAGAGACCCAGTACTTC
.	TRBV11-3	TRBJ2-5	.	CASSLGAREKPDETQYF	TGTGCCAGCAGCTTAGGAGCCCGGGAAAAACCGGATGAGACCCAGTACTTC
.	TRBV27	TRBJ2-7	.	CASSFREGDEQYF	TGTGCCAGCAGTTTCCGGGAAGGGGACGAGCAGTACTTC
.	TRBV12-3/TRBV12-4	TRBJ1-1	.	CASSFTSFWTATEAFF	TGTGCCAGCAGTTTTACATCGTTCTGGACAGCCACTGAAGCTTTCTTT
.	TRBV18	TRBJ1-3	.	CASSPSSGTGNTIYF	TGTGCCAGCTCACCATCTAGCGGCACTGGAAACACCATATATTTT
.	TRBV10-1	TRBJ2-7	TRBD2	CASRGLAGGRGDREQYF	TGCGCCAGCAGGGGACTAGCGGGAGGGCGTGGAGATAGGGAGCAGTACTTC
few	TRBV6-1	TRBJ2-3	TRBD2	CASRYHSGTSATDTQYF	TGTGCCAGCAGGTATCATTCCGGGACTAGCGCAACAGATACGCAGTATTTT
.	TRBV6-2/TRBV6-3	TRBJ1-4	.	CASTGRDRYEKLFF	TGTGCCAGCACCGGTCGGGACCGTTACGAAAAACTGTTTTTT
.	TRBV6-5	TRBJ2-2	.	CASSYEGELFF	TGTGCCAGCAGTTACGAGGGGGAGCTGTTTTTT
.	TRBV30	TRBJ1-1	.	CAWSGFGRIEAFF	TGTGCCTGGAGTGGGTTCGGCCGAATTGAAGCTTTCTTT
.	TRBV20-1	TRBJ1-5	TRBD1	CSAGQGTQPQHF	TGCAGTGCTGGACAGGGAACTCAGCCCCAGCATTTT
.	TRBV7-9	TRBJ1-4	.	CASSLVQSNEKLFF	TGTGCCAGCAGCTTAGTGCAGTCTAATGAAAAACTGTTTTTT
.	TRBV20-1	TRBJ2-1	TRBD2	CSARRTSVGNEQFF	TGCAGTGCTAGAAGGACTAGCGTTGGGAATGAGCAGTTCTTC
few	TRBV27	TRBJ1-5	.	CASSSFGGIANQPQHF	TGTGCCAGCAGTTCATTCGGGGGGATCGCCAATCAGCCCCAGCATTTT
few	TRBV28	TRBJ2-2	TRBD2	CAGGAGEYNTGELFF	TGTGCCGGCGGGGCGGGGGAGTATAACACCGGGGAGCTGTTTTTT
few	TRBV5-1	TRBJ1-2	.	CASSSTSPYGYTF	TGCGCCAGCAGCTCGACTAGCCCATATGGCTACACCTTC
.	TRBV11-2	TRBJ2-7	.	CASRVSPATHYEQYF	TGTGCCAGCAGAGTTTCCCCAGCGACGCACTACGAGCAGTACTTC
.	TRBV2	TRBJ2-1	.	CASRFLVQNEQFF	TGTGCCAGCAGATTCTTGGTCCAAAATGAGCAGTTCTTC
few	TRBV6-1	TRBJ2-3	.	CASSEGLGGTDTQYF	TGTGCCAGCAGTGAGGGTCTCGGGGGCACAGATACGCAGTATTTT
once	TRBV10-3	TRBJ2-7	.	CAISDGDEQYF	TGTGCCATCAGTGACGGGGACGAGCAGTACTTC
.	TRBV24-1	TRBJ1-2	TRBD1	CATGQGAGSDGYTF	TGTGCCACCGGTCAGGGGGCGGGGTCGGATGGCTACACCTTC
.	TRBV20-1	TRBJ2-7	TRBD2	CSARDPATSGSGYEQYF	TGCAGTGCTAGAGACCCCGCGACTAGCGGGAGTGGGTACGAGCAGTACTTC
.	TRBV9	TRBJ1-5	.	CAYAVDSNQPQHF	TGTGCCTACGCAGTCGATAGCAATCAGCCCCAGCATTTT
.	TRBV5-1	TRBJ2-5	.	CASSKDLKETQYF	TGCGCCAGCAGCAAAGACTTGAAAGAGACCCAGTACTTC
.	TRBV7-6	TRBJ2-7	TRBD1	CASSPGTGSYEQYF	TGTGCCAGCAGTCCCGGGACAGGGTCCTACGAGCAGTACTTC
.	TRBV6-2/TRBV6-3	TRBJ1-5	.	CASRHATGSRSQPQHF	TGTGCCAGCAGGCACGCGACAGGCTCTAGGTCTCAGCCCCAGCATTTT
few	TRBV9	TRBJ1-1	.	CASSVGQLSEAFF	TGTGCCAGCAGCGTAGGGCAGCTCTCTGAAGCTTTCTTT
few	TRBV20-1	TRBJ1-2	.	CSARTVEGGSYGYTF	TGCAGTGCTAGAACTGTGGAGGGGGGCTCCTATGGCTACACCTTC
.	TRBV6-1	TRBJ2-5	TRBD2	CASSERVGGRAETQYF	TGTGCCAGCAGTGAAAGGGTAGGCGGGAGGGCCGAGACCCAGTACTTC
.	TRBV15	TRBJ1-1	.	CATSRAAGMNTEAFF	TGTGCCACCAGCAGAGCTGCAGGTATGAACACTGAAGCTTTCTTT
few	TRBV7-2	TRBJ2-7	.	CASSPGLRDREQYF	TGTGCCAGCAGCCCGGGACTGAGGGACCGCGAGCAGTACTTC
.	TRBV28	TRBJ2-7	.	CASKSTGYEQYF	TGTGCCAGCAAATCTACAGGCTACGAGCAGTACTTC
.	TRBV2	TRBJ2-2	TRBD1	CASSLTGGGGELFF	TGTGCCAGCAGTCTAACAGGGGGCGGCGGGGAGCTGTTTTTT
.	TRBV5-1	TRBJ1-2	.	CASSLTGYGYTF	TGCGCCAGCAGCTTGACGGGCTATGGCTACACCTTC
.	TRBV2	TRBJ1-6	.	CASSGSGVGNSPLHF	TGTGCCAGCAGTGGGTCGGGGGTAGGTAATTCACCCCTCCACTTT
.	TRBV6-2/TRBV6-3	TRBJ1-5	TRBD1	CASRQGGGNQPQHF	TGTGCCAGCAGACAGGGGGGGGGCAATCAGCCCCAGCATTTT
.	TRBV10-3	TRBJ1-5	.	CAISNTRDQPQHF	TGTGCCATCAGCAATACTCGAGATCAGCCCCAGCATTTT
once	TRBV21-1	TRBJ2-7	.	CAGTMVYEQYF	TGTGCCGGTACCATGGTCTACGAGCAGTACTTC
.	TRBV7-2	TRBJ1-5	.	CASSLGTDTRGPQHF	TGTGCCAGCAGCTTAGGGACAGACACCCGAGGGCCCCAGCATTTT